This TCR beta chain was observed in a study of T cells after yellow fever vaccination. Study in general: Low-cell-number fractions were prepared with SMART-Seq v4 Ultra Low Input. Overall study results and limits: Subsequent to the booster, the majority of primary-vaccination clones reappeared (96% CD4, about 90% CD8). Compared with primary, the secondary response was weaker and peaked at day 5, not 15.

Only a few counts were recorded for this clonotype. What it binds is unknown. This CDR3 region has 13 residues. The germline CDR1 and CDR2 sequences are SNHLY and FYNNEI. Trimming stripped 7 bases from V and 4 bases from J, with 13 bases between. TCRdb ran MiXCR on the 5' RACE reads and lists one entry per CDR3 protein. There are around 150,000 distinct CDR3 sequences in the sample; approximately 6.8% occur only once, and approximately 2.5% lies in the top ten. The chain couples TRBV2 to TRBJ1-2; D is undetermined. The sample in question was CD4+ T cells sorted from PBMCs, obtained 5 days after the first yellow fever vaccination. The receptor's source is a man younger than 35 who received the YFV17D yellow fever vaccine. Written as DNA, the CDR3 is TGTGCCAGCACCGAGGTGGGGATCTATGGCTACACCTTC. Translated, it gives CASTEVGIYGYTF.